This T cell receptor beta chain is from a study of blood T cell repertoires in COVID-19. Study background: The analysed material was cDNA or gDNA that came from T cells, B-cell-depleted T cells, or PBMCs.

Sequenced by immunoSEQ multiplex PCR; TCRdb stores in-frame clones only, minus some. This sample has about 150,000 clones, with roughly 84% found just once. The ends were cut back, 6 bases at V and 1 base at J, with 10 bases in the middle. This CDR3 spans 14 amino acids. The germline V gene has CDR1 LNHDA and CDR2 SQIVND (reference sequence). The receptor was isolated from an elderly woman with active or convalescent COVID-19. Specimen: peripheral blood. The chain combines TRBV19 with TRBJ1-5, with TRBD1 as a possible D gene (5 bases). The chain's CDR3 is CASRTGGSNQPQHF. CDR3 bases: TGTGCCAGTAGGACGGGGGGAAGCAATCAGCCCCAGCATTTT.